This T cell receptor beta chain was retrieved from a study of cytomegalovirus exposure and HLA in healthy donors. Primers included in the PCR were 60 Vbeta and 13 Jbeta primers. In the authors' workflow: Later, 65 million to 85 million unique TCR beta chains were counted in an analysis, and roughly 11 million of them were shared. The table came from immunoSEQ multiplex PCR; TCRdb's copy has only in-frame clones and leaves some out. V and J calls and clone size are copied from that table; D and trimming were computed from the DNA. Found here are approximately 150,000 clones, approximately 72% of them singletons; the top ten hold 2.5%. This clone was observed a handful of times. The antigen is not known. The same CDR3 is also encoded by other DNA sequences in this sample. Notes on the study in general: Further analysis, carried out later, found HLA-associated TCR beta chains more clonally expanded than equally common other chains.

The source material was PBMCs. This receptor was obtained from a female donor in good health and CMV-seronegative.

CDR3 nucleotide sequence: TGTGCCAGCTCACCTGACAGCTACGAGCAGTACTTC. Amino acids: CASSPDSYEQYF. V is TRBV18 and J is TRBJ2-7, with a possible D match to TRBD1 (5 bases). The CDR3 is 12 residues long. V lost 3 bases, J lost 3 bases, and 6 bases lay in between. The germline V gene has CDR1 KGHSH and CDR2 LQKENI.